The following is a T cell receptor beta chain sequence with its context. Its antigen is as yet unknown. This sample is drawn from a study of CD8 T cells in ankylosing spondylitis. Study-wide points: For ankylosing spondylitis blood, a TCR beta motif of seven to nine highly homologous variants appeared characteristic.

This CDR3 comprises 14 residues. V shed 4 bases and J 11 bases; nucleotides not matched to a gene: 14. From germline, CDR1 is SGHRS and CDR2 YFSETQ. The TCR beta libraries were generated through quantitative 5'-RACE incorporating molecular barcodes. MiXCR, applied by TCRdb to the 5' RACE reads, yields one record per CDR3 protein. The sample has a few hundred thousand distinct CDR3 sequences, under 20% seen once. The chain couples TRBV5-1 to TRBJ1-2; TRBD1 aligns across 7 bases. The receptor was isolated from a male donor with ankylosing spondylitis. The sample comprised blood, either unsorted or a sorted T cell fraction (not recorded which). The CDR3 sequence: CASSPFSRGSGYTF. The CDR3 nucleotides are TGCGCCAGCAGCCCCTTTTCCAGGGGGAGTGGGTACACCTTC. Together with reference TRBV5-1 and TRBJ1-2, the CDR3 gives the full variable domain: KAGVTQTPRYLIKTRGQQVTLSCSPISGHRSVSWYQQTPGQGLQFLFEYFSETQRNKGNFPGRFSGRQFSNSRSEMNVSTLELGDSALYLCASSPFSRGSGYTFGSGTRLTVV.